This is a list of T cell receptor beta chains from one sample in a study of blood T cell repertoires in COVID-19. The table came from immunoSEQ multiplex PCR; TCRdb's copy has only in-frame clones and leaves some out. The repertoire holds about 290,000 clones, with roughly nine tenths as singletons. The sequencing sample was made of peripheral blood. These receptors all come from a woman aged 30 to 39 with COVID-19, enrolled during active disease. The CDR3 runs from the conserved cysteine through the conserved F or W. A D gene is named only where the DNA matches it firmly. Clone size, where shown, is once, few, many, or a class for clones that have expanded.

V,J,size,D,DNA,CDR3
TRBV7-2,TRBJ2-2,NA,NA,TGTGCCAGCAGCTCGCGCCCCCCCAAGAACACCGGGGAGCTGTTTTTT,CASSSRPPKNTGELFF
TRBV15,TRBJ2-5,once,TRBD1,TGTGCCACCAGCATCTTTAGGACAGGGGTGGAGGAGACCCAGTACTTC,CATSIFRTGVEETQYF
TRBV5-1,TRBJ2-5,NA,TRBD2,TGCGCCAGCAGCTTGGTCGGGGGGCAAGAGACCCAGTACTTC,CASSLVGGQETQYF
TRBV19,TRBJ1-3,NA,NA,TGTGCCAGTACCCCATTCCGAACAGGGCCTGGAAACACCATATATTTT,CASTPFRTGPGNTIYF
TRBV7-9,TRBJ1-2,NA,NA,TGTGCCAGCAGCTTAGAAGGAGATGGCTACACCTTC,CASSLEGDGYTF
TRBV6-5,TRBJ1-1,NA,TRBD1,TGTGCCAGCAGCACACAGGGGGAGACTGAAGCTTTCTTT,CASSTQGETEAFF
TRBV12-3/TRBV12-4,TRBJ2-7,few,NA,TGTGCCAGCTCTTTGACATTCTCCTACGAGCAGTACTTC,CASSLTFSYEQYF
TRBV3-1/TRBV3-2,TRBJ2-7,NA,NA,TGTGCCAGCAGCCAGGCTTACGAGCAGTACTTC,CASSQAYEQYF
TRBV3-1/TRBV3-2,TRBJ2-3,once,NA,TGTGCCAGCAGAGGGGCAGATACGCAGTATTTT,CASRGADTQYF
TRBV5-1,TRBJ2-5,NA,TRBD2,TGCGCCAGCAGCTCGACTAGCGGGGGGCGGTGGGAGACCCAGTACTTC,CASSSTSGGRWETQYF
TRBV5-4,TRBJ2-3,NA,TRBD2,TGTGCCAGCAGCTTGTGGGGACTAGCGGCTACAGATACGCAGTATTTT,CASSLWGLAATDTQYF
TRBV28,TRBJ2-1,once,TRBD2,TGTGCCAGCAGTTCGAGCGGGGGGGCGTTCTATGAGCAGTTCTTC,CASSSSGGAFYEQFF
TRBV18,TRBJ2-7,NA,TRBD1,TGTGCCAGCTCACCGGGACAGGGAATCTACGAGCAGTACTTC,CASSPGQGIYEQYF
TRBV2,TRBJ1-2,NA,TRBD1,TGTGCCAGCAGGACAGGGGACGGCGGCTATGGCTACACCTTC,CASRTGDGGYGYTF
TRBV9,TRBJ1-3,NA,TRBD1,TGTGCCAGCAGCCCGACGGACAGGGCGTCTGGAAACACCATATATTTT,CASSPTDRASGNTIYF
TRBV24-1,TRBJ2-1,NA,TRBD2,TGTGCCACCAGTGACCCACTAGCGGGGGCCAACAATGAGCAGTTCTTC,CATSDPLAGANNEQFF
TRBV5-4,TRBJ2-7,NA,TRBD1,TGTGCCAGCAGCTTCGACGACAGGGGGGAGTACGAGCAGTACTTC,CASSFDDRGEYEQYF
TRBV27,TRBJ1-2,once,NA,TGTGCCAGCAGTTCCGCAGGCGCGGGCGATTTTGGCTACACCTTC,CASSSAGAGDFGYTF
TRBV9,TRBJ2-5,NA,NA,TGTGCCAGCAGCGTTCTTTATCGTCAAGAGACCCAGTACTTC,CASSVLYRQETQYF
TRBV12-3/TRBV12-4,TRBJ1-2,few,NA,TGTGCCAGCAGTCCCGGGATCAACTATGGCTACACCTTC,CASSPGINYGYTF
TRBV6-5,TRBJ2-1,NA,NA,TGTGCCAGCAGTTACTCGGGCGGGGTTACTGACAATGAGCAGTTCTTC,CASSYSGGVTDNEQFF
TRBV18,TRBJ2-5,NA,TRBD1,TGTGCCAGCTCACCTGGGACAGGTTTGAAGACCCAGTACTTC,CASSPGTGLKTQYF
TRBV10-3,TRBJ1-1,NA,TRBD1,TGTGCCATCAGTGTCGGGACAGGCATAACTGAAGCTTTCTTT,CAISVGTGITEAFF
TRBV3-1/TRBV3-2,TRBJ2-1,NA,NA,TGTGCCAGCAGCCAAGATCGGGGGTCCTACAATGAGCAGTTCTTC,CASSQDRGSYNEQFF
TRBV4-2,TRBJ2-7,NA,TRBD2,TGTGCCAGCAGCCCCCGGGGAGGGGCGGACGAGCAGTACTTC,CASSPRGGADEQYF
TRBV10-3,TRBJ2-3,NA,TRBD2,TGTGCCATCAGTGAGCGGGGCGGGGCGGCGCCTAGCGGGGGGCCGACAGATACGCAGTATTTT,CAISERGGAAPSGGPTDTQYF